Sequencing of this T cell receptor (beta chain) was carried out in a study of post-analysis software for immune sequencing data. The authors incorporated unique molecular identifiers into the TCR beta cDNA libraries. The authors obtained roughly 500,000 cDNA molecules from around 0.96 to 9.9 million T cells. MiXCR, run by TCRdb on the PCR reads, gives a single entry per CDR3 protein. The table shows fewer than 550,000 distinct CDR3 sequences, with about a third occurring only once. This TCR was sampled from a girl aged 2 to 17 with multiple sclerosis. Sequenced material: blood.

The CDR3 DNA reads as TGTGCCAGCAGCTGGACTAGCGGGGACGAGACCCAGTACTTC. This translates into CASSWTSGDETQYF. This chain joins TRBV7-6 and TRBJ2-5; 12 positions match TRBD2. The CDR3 covers 14 residues. V was pared by 4 bases and J by 5 bases, with 2 bases of the junction left unmatched. Germline V gene data show CDR1 as SGHVS and CDR2 as FNYEAQ.